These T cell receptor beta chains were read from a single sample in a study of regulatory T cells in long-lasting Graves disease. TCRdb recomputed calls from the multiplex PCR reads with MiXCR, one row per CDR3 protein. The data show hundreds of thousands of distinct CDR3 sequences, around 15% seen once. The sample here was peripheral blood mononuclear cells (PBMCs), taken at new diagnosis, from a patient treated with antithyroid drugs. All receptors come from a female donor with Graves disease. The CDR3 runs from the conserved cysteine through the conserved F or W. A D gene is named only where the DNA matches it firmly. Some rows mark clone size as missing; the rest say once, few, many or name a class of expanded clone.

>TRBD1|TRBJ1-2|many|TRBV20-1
TGCAGTGCAATTAGTACGAGGGGGCCCCCCTATGGCTACACCTTC
CSAISTRGPPYGYTF
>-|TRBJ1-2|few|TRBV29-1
TGCAGCGCCCGCCTTTTGAACAACTATGGCTACACCTTC
CSARLLNNYGYTF
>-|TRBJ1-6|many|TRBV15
TGTGCCACCAGCAGAGAAGTAAGGACGGCGAGTTATAATTCACCCCTCCACTTT
CATSREVRTASYNSPLHF
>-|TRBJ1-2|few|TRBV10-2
TGCGCCAGCAGTGATATGGGACTCATCTATGGCTACACCTTC
CASSDMGLIYGYTF
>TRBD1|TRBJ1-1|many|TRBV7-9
TGTGCCAGCAGCTCTTACCGGGACAGGGAGAACACTGAAGCTTTCTTT
CASSSYRDRENTEAFF
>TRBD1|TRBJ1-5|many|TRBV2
TGTGCCAGCATGAGGGACAGAGATAGCAATCAGCCCCAGCATTTT
CASMRDRDSNQPQHF
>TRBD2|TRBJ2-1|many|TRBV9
TGTGCCAGCAGCTCCCTTCTAGCGGGGGGTTTGGATGAGCAGTTCTTC
CASSSLLAGGLDEQFF
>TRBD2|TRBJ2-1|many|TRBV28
TGTGCCAGCAGGGGCTCTGCGGGAGGGCCCCATGGGCAGTTCTTC
CASRGSAGGPHGQFF
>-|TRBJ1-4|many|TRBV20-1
TGCAGTGCTAGTCCAATTACAGGGTCCCGGGGAAAACTGTTTTTT
CSASPITGSRGKLFF
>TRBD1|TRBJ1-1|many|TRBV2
TGTGCCAGCCCGGGACAGGGGGCGGATACTGAAGCTTTCTTT
CASPGQGADTEAFF
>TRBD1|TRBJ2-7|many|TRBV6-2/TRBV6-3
TGTGCCAGCAGGCCGCCGGGACAGGGCTACGAGCAGTACTTC
CASRPPGQGYEQYF
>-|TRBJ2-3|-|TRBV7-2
TGTGCCAGCAGTGAACTAACTAGCACAGATACGCAGTATTTT
CASSELTSTDTQYF
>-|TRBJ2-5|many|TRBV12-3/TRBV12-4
TGTGCCAGCAGTTCTCGATACGGGGCCCAGTACTTC
CASSSRYGAQYF
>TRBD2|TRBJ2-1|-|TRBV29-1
TGCAGCGTTCCGGGGGGGTCGGGGGGAAAGCAGTTCTTC
CSVPGGSGGKQFF
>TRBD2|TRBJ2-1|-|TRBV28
TGTGCCAGCAGTAGCGGGACTAGCGGGAACTCCTACAATGAGCAGTTCTTC
CASSSGTSGNSYNEQFF
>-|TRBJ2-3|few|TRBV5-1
TGCGCCAGCGGCTTGGTAGGGCTAGCGAGAGGCACAGATACGCAGTATTTT
CASGLVGLARGTDTQYF
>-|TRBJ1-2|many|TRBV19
TGTGCCAGTAGTACACAACAGGGATTCGTCGATGGCTACACCTTC
CASSTQQGFVDGYTF
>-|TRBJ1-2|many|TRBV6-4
TGTGCCAGCAGTGACGGCAGGGTGGGTGGCTACACCTTC
CASSDGRVGGYTF
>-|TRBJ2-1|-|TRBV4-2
TGTGCCAGCAGCCAAGATATGTGGAATGAGCAGTTCTTC
CASSQDMWNEQFF
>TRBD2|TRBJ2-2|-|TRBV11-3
TGTGCCAGCAGCTTAGAACCTTCACTAGCGGGGGGCCCCACCGGGGAGCTGTTTTTT
CASSLEPSLAGGPTGELFF
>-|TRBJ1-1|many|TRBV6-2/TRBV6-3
TGTGCCAGCAGTTACGGGCATGACACTGAAGCTTTCTTT
CASSYGHDTEAFF
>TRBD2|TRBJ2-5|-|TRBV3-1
TGTGCCAGCGGACTAGGGGGACTAGAACAAGAGACCCAGTACTTC
CASGLGGLEQETQYF
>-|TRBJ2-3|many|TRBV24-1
TGTGCCACCAGTGATTTGCAATTCGGGAGCACAGATACGCAGTATTTT
CATSDLQFGSTDTQYF
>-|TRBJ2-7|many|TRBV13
TGTGCCAGCAGCGCCCGTAGCTACGAGCAGTACTTC
CASSARSYEQYF
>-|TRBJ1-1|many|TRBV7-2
TGTGCCAGCAGACCGGACAGACAGAACACTGAAGCTTTCTTT
CASRPDRQNTEAFF
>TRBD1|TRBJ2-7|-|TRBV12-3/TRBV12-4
TGTGCCAGCAGTGGACAGGGGGCGAGCTCCTACGAGCAGTACTTC
CASSGQGASSYEQYF
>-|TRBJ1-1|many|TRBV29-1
TGCAGCGTTGAAGATCTTGTGAGTGACACTGAAGCTTTCTTT
CSVEDLVSDTEAFF
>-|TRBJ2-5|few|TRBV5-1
TGCGCCAGCACTCCCGGAGGGACAGCCCAAGAGACCCAGTACTTC
CASTPGGTAQETQYF
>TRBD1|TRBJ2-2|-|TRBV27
TGTGCCAGCAGTTCACAGGGGGCGCTGGGCACCGGGGAGCTGTTTTTT
CASSSQGALGTGELFF
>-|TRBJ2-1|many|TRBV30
TGTGCCTGGAGTCGACGGTACAATGAGCAGTTCTTC
CAWSRRYNEQFF
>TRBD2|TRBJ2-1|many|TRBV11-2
TGTGCCAGCCGTCAGGGAGGGAGGATCAACAATGAGCAGTTCTTC
CASRQGGRINNEQFF
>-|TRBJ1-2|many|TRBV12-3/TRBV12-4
TGTGCCAGCAGTTTTAGGGTTCGAGACCGGTATGGCTACACCTTC
CASSFRVRDRYGYTF
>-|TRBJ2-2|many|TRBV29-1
TGCAGCGTTGAAGAAGGGCAGGGAGTGACCACCGGGGAGCTGTTTTTT
CSVEEGQGVTTGELFF
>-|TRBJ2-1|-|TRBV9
TGTGCCAGCAGCCTATGGACTGGGCACAATGAGCAGTTCTTC
CASSLWTGHNEQFF
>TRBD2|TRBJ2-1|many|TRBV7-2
TGTGCCAGCAGCGTAGGGACTAGCGGCTACAATGAGCAGTTCTTC
CASSVGTSGYNEQFF
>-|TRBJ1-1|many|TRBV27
TGTGCCAGCAGTTTCGGCTTGTCGTTTGAAGCTTTCTTT
CASSFGLSFEAFF
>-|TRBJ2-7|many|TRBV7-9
TGTGCCAGCAGCTTAGCGGTCAGGCCCTACGAGCAGTACTTC
CASSLAVRPYEQYF
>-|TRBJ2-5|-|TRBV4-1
TGCGCCAGCAGCCCAAGTGCGCTTTTGGGACCCCAAGAGACCCAGTACTTC
CASSPSALLGPQETQYF
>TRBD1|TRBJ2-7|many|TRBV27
TGTGCCAGCACCCTCTTTGGGACAGGGCGATACGAGCAGTACTTC
CASTLFGTGRYEQYF
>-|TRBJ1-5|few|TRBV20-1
TGCAGTGCTGAGGGCCGTTCGGCGGGACAGCCCCAGCATTTT
CSAEGRSAGQPQHF
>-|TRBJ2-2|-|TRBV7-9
TGTGCCAGCAGCGGCCCGGAGGCCGGGGAGCTGTTTTTT
CASSGPEAGELFF
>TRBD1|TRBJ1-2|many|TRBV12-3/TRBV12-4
TGTGCCAGCAGCCTACAGGGGTGGGACGGCTACACCTTC
CASSLQGWDGYTF
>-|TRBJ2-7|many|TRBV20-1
TGCAGTGCTAGCGGGAGTGGAGGGTACGAGCAGTACTTC
CSASGSGGYEQYF
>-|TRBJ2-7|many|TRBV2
TGTGCCAGCATACCGTTAAGGGGCCACGAGCAGTACTTC
CASIPLRGHEQYF
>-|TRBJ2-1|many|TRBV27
TGTGCCAGCAGCCGGGGTTTACTTTTGACTGCTGGGGACAATGAGCAGTTCTTC
CASSRGLLLTAGDNEQFF
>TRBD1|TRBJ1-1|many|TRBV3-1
TGTGCCAGCAGCCAGGTCCAGGGGGACACTGAAGCTTTCTTT
CASSQVQGDTEAFF
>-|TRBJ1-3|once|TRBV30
TGTGCCTGGAGTGCGAAATTTAGCACCATATATTTT
CAWSAKFSTIYF
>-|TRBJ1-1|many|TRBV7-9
TGTGCCAGCAGCTTAGAGCGTGGACGAGGGGATGAAGCTTTCTTT
CASSLERGRGDEAFF
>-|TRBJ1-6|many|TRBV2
TGTGCCAGCAGCCCGGACGGGGTGAACTATAATTCACCCCTCCACTTT
CASSPDGVNYNSPLHF
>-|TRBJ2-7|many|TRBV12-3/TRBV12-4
TGTGCCAGCAGTTTAAGAGGGGAAAAAAGGTCCTACGAGCAGTACTTC
CASSLRGEKRSYEQYF
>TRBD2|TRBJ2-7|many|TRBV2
TGTGCCAGCAGTGAAATCAGGGTGGGTAGGACTAGTGAGACCTACGAGCAGTACTTC
CASSEIRVGRTSETYEQYF
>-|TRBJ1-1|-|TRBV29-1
TGCAGCGTTGCTGGCGCGGTATTGAACACTGTAGCTTTCTTC
CSVAGAVLNTVAFF
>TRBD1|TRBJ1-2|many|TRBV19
TGTGCCAGTAGCAGACAGGGGGCGAACTATGGCTACACCTTC
CASSRQGANYGYTF
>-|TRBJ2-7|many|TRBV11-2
TGTGCCAGCAGTCACGCTACGGGCGGGTCCTACGAGCAGTACTTC
CASSHATGGSYEQYF
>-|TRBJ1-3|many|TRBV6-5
TGTGCCAGCAGTTACGGGGCCCCATCGGCTGGAAACACCATATATTTT
CASSYGAPSAGNTIYF